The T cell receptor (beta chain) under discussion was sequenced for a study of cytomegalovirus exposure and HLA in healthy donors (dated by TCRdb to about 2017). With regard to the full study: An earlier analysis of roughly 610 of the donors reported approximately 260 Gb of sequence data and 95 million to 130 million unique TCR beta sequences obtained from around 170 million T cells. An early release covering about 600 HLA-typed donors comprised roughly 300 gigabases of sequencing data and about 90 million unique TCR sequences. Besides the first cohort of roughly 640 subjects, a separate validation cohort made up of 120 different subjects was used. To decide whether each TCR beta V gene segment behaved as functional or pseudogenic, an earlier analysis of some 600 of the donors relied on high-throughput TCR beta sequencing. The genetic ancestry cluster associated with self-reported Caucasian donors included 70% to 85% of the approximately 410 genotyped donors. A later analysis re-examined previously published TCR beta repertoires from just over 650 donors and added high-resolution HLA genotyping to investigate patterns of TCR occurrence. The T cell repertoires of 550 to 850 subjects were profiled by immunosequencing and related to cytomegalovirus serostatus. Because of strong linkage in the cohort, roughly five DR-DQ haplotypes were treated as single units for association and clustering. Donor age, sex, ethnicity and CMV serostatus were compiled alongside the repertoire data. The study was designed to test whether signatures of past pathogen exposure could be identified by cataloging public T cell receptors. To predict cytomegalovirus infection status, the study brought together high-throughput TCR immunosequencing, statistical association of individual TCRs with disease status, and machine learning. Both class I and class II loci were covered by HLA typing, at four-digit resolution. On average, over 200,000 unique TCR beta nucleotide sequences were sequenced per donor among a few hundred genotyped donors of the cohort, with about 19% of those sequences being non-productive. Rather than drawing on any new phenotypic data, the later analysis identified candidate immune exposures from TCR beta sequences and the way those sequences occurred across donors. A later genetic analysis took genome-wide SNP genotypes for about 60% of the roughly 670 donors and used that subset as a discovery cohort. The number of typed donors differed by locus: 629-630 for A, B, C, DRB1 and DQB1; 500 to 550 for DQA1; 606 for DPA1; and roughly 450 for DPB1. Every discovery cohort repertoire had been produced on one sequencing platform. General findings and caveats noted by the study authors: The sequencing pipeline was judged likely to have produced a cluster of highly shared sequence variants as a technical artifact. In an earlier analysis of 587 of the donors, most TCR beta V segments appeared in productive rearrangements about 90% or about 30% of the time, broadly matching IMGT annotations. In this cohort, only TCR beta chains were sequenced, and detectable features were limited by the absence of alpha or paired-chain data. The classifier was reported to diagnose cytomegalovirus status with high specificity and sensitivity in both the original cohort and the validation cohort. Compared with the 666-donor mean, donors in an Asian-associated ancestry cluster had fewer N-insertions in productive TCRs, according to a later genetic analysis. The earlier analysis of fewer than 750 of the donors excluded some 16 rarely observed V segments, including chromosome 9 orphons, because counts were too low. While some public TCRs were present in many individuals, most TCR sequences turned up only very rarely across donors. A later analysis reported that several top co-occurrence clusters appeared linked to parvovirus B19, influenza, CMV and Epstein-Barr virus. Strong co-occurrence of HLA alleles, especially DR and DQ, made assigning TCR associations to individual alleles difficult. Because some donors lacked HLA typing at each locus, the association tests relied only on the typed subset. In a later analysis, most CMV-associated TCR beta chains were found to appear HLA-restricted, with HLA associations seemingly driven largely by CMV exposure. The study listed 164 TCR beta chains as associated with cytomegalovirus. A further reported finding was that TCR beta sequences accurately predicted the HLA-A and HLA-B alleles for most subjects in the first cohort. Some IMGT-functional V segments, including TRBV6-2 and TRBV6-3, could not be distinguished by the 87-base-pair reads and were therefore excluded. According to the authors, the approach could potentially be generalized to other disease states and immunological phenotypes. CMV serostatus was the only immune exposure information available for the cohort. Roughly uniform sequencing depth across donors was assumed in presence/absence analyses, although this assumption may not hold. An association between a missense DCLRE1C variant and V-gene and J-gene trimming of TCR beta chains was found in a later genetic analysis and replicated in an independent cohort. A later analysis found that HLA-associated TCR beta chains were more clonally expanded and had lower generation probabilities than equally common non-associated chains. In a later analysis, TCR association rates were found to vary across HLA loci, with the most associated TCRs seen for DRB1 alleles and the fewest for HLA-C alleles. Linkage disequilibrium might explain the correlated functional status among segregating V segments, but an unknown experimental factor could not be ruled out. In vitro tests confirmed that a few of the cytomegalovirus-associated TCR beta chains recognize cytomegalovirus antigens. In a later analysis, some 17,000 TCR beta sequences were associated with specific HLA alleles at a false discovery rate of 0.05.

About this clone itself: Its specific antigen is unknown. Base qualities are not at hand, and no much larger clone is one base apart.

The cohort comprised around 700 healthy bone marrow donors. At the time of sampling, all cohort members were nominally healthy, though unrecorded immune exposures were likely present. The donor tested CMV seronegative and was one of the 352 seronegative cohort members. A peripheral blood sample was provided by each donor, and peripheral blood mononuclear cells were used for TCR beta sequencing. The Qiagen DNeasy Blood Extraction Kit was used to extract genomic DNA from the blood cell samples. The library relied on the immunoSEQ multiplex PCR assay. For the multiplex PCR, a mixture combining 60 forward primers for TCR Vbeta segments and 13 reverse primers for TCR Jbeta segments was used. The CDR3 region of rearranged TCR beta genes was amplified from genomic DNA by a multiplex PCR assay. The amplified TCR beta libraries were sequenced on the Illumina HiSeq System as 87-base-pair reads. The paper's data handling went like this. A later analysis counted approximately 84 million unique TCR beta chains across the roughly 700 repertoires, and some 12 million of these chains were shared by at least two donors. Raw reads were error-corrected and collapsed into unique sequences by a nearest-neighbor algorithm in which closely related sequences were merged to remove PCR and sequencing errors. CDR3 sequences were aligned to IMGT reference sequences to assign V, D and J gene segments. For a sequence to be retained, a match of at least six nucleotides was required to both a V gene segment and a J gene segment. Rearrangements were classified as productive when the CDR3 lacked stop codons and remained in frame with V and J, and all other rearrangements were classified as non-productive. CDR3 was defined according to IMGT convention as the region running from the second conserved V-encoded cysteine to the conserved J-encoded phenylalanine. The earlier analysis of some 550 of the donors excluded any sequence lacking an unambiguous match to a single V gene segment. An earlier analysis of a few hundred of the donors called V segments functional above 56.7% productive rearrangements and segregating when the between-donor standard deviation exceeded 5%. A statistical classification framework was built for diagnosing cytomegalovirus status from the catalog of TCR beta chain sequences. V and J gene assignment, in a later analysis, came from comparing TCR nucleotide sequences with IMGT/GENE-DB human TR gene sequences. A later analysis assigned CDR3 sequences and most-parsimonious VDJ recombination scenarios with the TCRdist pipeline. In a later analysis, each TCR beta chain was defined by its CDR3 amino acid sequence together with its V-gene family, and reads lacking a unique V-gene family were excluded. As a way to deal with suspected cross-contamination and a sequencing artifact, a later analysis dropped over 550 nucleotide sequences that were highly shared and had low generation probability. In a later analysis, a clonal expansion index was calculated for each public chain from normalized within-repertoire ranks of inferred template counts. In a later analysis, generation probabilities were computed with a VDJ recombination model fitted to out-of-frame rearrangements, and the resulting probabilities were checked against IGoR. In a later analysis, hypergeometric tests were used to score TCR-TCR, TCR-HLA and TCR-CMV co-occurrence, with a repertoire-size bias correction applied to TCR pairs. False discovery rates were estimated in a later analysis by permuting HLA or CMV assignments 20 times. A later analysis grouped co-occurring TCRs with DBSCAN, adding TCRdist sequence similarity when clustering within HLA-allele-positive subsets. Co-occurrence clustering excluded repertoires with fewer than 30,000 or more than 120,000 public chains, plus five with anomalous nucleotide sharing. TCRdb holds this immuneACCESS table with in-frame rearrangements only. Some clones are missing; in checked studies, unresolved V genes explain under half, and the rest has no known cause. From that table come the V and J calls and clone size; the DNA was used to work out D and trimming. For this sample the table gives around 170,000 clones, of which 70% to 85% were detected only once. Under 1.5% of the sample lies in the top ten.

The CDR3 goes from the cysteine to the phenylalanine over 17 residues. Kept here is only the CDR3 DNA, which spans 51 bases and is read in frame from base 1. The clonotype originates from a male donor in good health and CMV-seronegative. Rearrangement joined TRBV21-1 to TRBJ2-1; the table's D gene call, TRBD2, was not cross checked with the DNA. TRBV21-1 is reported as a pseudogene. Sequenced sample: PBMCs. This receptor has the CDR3 CASSSTPLADSYNEQFF. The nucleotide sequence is TGTGCCAGCAGCTCCACCCCACTAGCGGACTCCTACAATGAGCAGTTCTTC.